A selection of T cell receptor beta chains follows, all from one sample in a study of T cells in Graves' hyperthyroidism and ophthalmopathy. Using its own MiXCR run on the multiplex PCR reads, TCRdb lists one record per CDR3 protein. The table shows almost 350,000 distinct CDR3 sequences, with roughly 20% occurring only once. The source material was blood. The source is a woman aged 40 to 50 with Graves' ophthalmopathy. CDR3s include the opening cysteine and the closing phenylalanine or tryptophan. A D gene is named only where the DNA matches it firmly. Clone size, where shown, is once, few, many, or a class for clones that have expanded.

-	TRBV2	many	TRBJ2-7	TGTGCGAGTGGGACATTCCACGAGCAGTACTTC	CASGTFHEQYF
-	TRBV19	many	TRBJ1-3	TGTGCCAGTAGTATTACGGGAGACTCTGGAAACACCATATATTTT	CASSITGDSGNTIYF
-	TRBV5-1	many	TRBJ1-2	TGCGCCAGCAGCTTGGAGGGTCCTAACTATGGCTACACCTTC	CASSLEGPNYGYTF
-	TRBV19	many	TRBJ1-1	TGTGCCAGTAGTATCGGCAGAAACACTGAAGCTTTCTTT	CASSIGRNTEAFF
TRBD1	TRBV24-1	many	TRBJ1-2	TGTGCCACCAGTGATACGAGGACAGGGGACTATGGCTACACCTTC	CATSDTRTGDYGYTF
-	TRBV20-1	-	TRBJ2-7	TGCAGTGTCCTAAGCTCCTACGAGCAGTACTTC	CSVLSSYEQYF
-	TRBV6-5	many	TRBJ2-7	TGTGCCAGCACTCTCGGCCCCTCCTACGAGCAGTACTTC	CASTLGPSYEQYF
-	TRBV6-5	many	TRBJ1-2	TGTGCCAGCAGGTCGAACTATGGCTACACCTTC	CASRSNYGYTF
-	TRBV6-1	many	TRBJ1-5	TGTGCCAGCAGTGAAGCGCTTCGAGGGTATAGCAATCAGCCCCAGCATTTT	CASSEALRGYSNQPQHF
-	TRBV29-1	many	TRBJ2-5	TGCAGCGTTGAGTGGGGTAGTGAGACCCAGTACTTC	CSVEWGSETQYF
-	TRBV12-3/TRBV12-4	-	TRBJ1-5	TGTGCCAGCAGCATAGGTCTCAATCAGCCCCAGCGTTTT	CASSIGLNQPQRF
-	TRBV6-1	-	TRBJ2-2	TGTGCCAGCACCGAGGACCTGAACGCCGGGGAGCTGTTTTTT	CASTEDLNAGELFF
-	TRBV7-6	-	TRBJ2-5	TGTGCCAGCAGCTTAGTCCCCACTAGAGGGGGGGAGACCCAGTACTTC	CASSLVPTRGGETQYF
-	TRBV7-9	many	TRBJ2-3	TGTGCCAGCAGCCTGACAGGCCTGGGAGATACGCAGTATTTT	CASSLTGLGDTQYF
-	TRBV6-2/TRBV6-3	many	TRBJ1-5	TGTGCCAGCAGGCCAGGGATGAAGGGCAATCAGCCCCAGCATTTT	CASRPGMKGNQPQHF
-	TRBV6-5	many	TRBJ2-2	TGTGCCAGCAGTTCCGCGAGGCAGAACACCGGGGAGCTGTTTTTT	CASSSARQNTGELFF
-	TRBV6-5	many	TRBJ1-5	TGTGCCAGCAGACAGACGGGATCTAGCAATCAGCCCCAGCATTTT	CASRQTGSSNQPQHF
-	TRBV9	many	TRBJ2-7	TGTGCCAGCAGCGTCGGGGCCACTACGACCTACGAGCAGTACTTC	CASSVGATTTYEQYF
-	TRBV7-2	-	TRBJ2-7	TGTGCCAGCAGCTTAGCAAGCAGGGAGTCCTACGAGCAGTACTTC	CASSLASRESYEQYF
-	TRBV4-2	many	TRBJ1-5	TGTGCCAGCAGCCAAGAAGGGGCACCCCAGCCCCAGCATTTT	CASSQEGAPQPQHF
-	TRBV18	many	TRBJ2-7	TGTGCCAGCTCACCACCCAGCGTGTACGAGCAGTACTTC	CASSPPSVYEQYF
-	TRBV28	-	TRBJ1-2	TGTGCCACCAGTGATCCCTCGGGGCAGGGAGACACCTATGGCTACACCTTC	CATSDPSGQGDTYGYTF
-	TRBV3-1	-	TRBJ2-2	TGTGCCAGCAGCCAACTCCGTTTTGAGGAGCTGTTTTTT	CASSQLRFEELFF
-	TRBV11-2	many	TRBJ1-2	TGTGCCAGCAAACGTTTGGGTTACGGTGGCTACACCTTC	CASKRLGYGGYTF
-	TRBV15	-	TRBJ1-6	TGTGCCACTGCAACGACTGGTAATTCACCCCTCCACTTT	CATATTGNSPLHF
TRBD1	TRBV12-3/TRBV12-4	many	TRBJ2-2	TGTGCCAGCAGGGACGCCGGGACAGGGAACACCGGGGAGCTGTTTTTT	CASRDAGTGNTGELFF
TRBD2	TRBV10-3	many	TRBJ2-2	TGTGCCACCTCACCACTTACCGGGACTAGCGGAACCGGGGAGCTGTTTTTT	CATSPLTGTSGTGELFF
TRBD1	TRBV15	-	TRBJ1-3	TGTGCCACCAGCTCAACCGGGACAGGCTCTGGAAACACCATATATTTT	CATSSTGTGSGNTIYF
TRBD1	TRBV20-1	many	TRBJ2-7	TGCAGTGCTAGAATCCCCCAACAGGGGTCCTACGAGCAGTACTTC	CSARIPQQGSYEQYF
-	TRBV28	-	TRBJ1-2	TGTGCCAGCAGTCTTACAGGCACTTATGGCTACACCTTC	CASSLTGTYGYTF
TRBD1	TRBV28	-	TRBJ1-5	TGTGCCAGCAGTCCCCTGACAGGGCTTCAGCCCCAGCATTTT	CASSPLTGLQPQHF
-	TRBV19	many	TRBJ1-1	TGTGCCAGCCTCACGAGTCCCGGTCACACTGAAGCTTTCTTT	CASLTSPGHTEAFF
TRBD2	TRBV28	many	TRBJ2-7	TGTGCCGCCTCCACGGGACTAGCGGGAGTAAGGTCCTACGAGCAGTACTTC	CAASTGLAGVRSYEQYF
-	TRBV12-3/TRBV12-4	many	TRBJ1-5	TGTGCCAGCAGTTATCTCGGGTTTTGGGGCAATCAGCCCCAGCATTTT	CASSYLGFWGNQPQHF
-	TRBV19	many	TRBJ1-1	TGTGCCAGTAGTATGGGGCTTGAAGCTTTCTTT	CASSMGLEAFF
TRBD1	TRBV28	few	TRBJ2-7	TGTGCCAGCAAAGGGACAGGGGAGGTCGAGCAGTACTTC	CASKGTGEVEQYF
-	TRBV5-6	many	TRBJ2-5	TGTGCCAGCAGCTTGGTTGGGAACCAAGAGACCCAGTACTTC	CASSLVGNQETQYF
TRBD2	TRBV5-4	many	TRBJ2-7	TGTGCCAGCAGCGCGGGACTAGCGGGAGAGGTTTACGAGCAGTACTTC	CASSAGLAGEVYEQYF
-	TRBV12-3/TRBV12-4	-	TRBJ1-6	TGTGCCAGCAGTTACCGGTGGGGCTCTTCACCCCTCCACTTT	CASSYRWGSSPLHF
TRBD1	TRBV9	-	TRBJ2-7	TGTGCCAGCAGCCCTCGGGACAGGGACTACGAGCAGTACTTC	CASSPRDRDYEQYF
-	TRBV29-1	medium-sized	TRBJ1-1	TGCAGCGTTTCTGTGGGAATGAACACTGAAGCTTTCTTT	CSVSVGMNTEAFF
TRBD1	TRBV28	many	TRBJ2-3	TGTGCCAGCATCCCCCGGGACAGCCTCACAGATACGCAGTATTTT	CASIPRDSLTDTQYF
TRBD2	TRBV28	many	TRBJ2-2	TGTGCCAGCAGTGGAGGACTAGCAGGTCCCGGGGAGCTGTTTTTT	CASSGGLAGPGELFF
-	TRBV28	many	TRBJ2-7	TGTGCCAGCAGTTTAGGGGTCCGAGAGCAGTACTTC	CASSLGVREQYF
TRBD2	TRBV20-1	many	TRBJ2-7	TGCAGTGCCGAACTAGCGGAGAACTACGAGCAGTACTTC	CSAELAENYEQYF
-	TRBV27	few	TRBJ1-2	TGTGCCAGCAGTCCAAGTGGGGGCTATGGCTACACCTTC	CASSPSGGYGYTF
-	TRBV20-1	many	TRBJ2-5	TGCAGTGCTCGGACAGTACAAGAGACCCAGTACTTC	CSARTVQETQYF
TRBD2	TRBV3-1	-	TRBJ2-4	TGTGCCAGCAGCCCAAGACTAGCGGGAGCGGAGGGGAGCATTCAGTACTTC	CASSPRLAGAEGSIQYF
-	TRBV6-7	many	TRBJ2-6	TGTGCCAGCCTTATGGCGGGTCCAAAGGGAGGCACTGGGGCCAACGTCCTGACTTTC	CASLMAGPKGGTGANVLTF
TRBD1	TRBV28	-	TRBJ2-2	TGTGCCAGCAAAAGGGACAGCGCGAACACCGGGGAGCTGTTTTTT	CASKRDSANTGELFF